The TCR beta chain under discussion was sequenced for a study of blood T cell repertoires in COVID-19. Study information: Samples representing acute and convalescent COVID-19 were sourced from the United States, Italy and Spain. Nucleic acid was either cDNA or gDNA, and it came from T cells, B-cell-depleted T cells, or PBMCs.

Authors' methods: Quantification of nucleated cells was approximated via reference gene primer amplification. Method: immunoSEQ multiplex PCR; TCRdb's copy keeps in-frame clones and lacks some. That table supplies the V and J calls and clone size; D and trimming were determined from the DNA. Among 190,000 or so clones listed, 85% were seen once. Germline assignment: CDR1 MDHEN and CDR2 SYDVKM. The ends lost 4 bases at V and 2 bases at J; junction bases unmatched: 5. The CDR3 loop spans 15 amino acids. The V call is TRBV28, the J call TRBJ1-5, with TRBD1 matching over 7 bases. The TCR originated in a man in his fifties or sixties with COVID-19, enrolled during active disease. Sequenced: peripheral blood. CDR3 in amino acids: CASSSGGFGNQPQHF. The DNA of the CDR3 is TGTGCCAGCAGTTCAGGGGGATTCGGCAATCAGCCCCAGCATTTT.